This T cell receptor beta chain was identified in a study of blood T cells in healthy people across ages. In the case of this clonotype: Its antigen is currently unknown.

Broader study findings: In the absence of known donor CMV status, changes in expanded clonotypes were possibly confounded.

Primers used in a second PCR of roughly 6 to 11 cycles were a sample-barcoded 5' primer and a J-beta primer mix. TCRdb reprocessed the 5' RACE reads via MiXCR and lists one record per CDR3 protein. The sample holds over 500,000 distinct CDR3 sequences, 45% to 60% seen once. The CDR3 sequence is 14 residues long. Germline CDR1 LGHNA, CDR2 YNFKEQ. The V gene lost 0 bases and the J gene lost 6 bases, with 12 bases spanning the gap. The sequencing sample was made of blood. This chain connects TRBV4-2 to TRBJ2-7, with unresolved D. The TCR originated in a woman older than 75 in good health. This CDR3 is CASSQEDPYGEQYF. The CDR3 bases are TGTGCCAGCAGCCAAGAGGACCCCTACGGCGAGCAGTACTTC.